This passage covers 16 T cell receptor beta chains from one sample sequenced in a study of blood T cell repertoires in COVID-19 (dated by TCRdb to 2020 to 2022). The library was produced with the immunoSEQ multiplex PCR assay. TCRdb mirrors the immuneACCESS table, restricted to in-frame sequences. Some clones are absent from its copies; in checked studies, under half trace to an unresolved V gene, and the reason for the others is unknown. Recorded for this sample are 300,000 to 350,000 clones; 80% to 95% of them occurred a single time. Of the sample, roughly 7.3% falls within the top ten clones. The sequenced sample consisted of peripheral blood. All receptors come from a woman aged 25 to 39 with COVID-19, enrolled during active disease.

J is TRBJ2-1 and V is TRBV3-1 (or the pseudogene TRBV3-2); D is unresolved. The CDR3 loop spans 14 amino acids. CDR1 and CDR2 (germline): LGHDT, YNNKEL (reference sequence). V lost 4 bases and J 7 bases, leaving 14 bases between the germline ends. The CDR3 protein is CASSLRLGLNEQFF. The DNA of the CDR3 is TGTGCCAGCAGCCTCCGACTTGGGTTAAATGAGCAGTTCTTC.

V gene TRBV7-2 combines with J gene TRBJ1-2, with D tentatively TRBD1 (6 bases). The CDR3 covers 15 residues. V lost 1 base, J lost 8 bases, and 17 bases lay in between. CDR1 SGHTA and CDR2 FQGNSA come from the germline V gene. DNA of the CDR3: TGTGCCAGCAGCTTAGAGCGGGGGGCGAGGGGAGGCTACACCTTC. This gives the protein CASSLERGARGGYTF.

The CDR3 region has the DNA TGTGCCAGCAGCTTAGACGGGTTGGTAGCGGGCTCCTACGAGCAGTACTTC. Encoded protein: CASSLDGLVAGSYEQYF. The rearrangement links TRBV7-9 to TRBJ2-7, with 7 bases that match TRBD2. The ends lost 1 base at V and 0 bases at J; junction bases unmatched: 9. Germline CDR1 SEHNR, CDR2 FQNEAQ (reference sequence). This CDR3 comprises 17 residues.

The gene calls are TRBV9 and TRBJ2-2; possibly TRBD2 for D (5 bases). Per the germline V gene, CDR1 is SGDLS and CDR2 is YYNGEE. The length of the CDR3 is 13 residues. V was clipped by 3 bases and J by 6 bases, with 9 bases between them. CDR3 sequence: CASSERTSGELFF. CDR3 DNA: TGTGCCAGCAGCGAGAGGACTTCCGGGGAGCTGTTTTTT. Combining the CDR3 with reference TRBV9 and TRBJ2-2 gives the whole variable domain DSGVTQTPKHLITATGQRVTLRCSPRSGDLSVYWYQQSLDQGLQFLIQYYNGEERAKGNILERFSAQQFPDLHSELNLSSLELGDSALYFCASSERTSGELFFGEGSRLTVL.

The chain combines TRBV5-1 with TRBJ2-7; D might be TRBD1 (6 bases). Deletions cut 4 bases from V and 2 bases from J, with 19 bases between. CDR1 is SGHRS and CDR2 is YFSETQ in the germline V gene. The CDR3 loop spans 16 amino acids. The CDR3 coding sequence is TGCGCCAGCAGCACCGACCCAGGGGCCCAAACCTACGAGCAGTACTTC. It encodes CASSTDPGAQTYEQYF. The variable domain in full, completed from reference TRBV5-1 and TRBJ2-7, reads KAGVTQTPRYLIKTRGQQVTLSCSPISGHRSVSWYQQTPGQGLQFLFEYFSETQRNKGNFPGRFSGRQFSNSRSEMNVSTLELGDSALYLCASSTDPGAQTYEQYFGPGTRLTVT.

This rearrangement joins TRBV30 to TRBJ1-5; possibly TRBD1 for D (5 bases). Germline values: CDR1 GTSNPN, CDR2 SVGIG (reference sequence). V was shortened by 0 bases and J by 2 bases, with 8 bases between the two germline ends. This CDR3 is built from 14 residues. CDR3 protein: CAWSVREGNQPQHF. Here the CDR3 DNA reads TGTGCCTGGAGTGTCAGGGAAGGCAATCAGCCCCAGCATTTT.

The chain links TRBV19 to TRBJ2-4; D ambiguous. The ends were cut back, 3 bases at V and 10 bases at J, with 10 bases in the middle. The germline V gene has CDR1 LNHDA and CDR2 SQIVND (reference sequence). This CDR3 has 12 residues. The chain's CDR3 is CASSIPDSIQYF. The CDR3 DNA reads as TGTGCCAGTAGTATCCCCGACTCGATTCAGTACTTC.

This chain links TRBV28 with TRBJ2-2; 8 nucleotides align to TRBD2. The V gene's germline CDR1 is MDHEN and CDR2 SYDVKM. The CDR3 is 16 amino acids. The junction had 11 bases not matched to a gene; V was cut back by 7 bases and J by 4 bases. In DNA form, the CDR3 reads TGTGCCAGCAACCGTAGCGGGATGGGTGCCACCGGGGAGCTGTTTTTT. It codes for CASNRSGMGATGELFF.

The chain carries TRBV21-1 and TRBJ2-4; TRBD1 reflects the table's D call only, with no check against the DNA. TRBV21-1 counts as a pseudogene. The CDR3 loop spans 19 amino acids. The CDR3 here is CASSKGQGKGPLAKNIQYF. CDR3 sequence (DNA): TGTGCCAGCAGCAAGGGGCAGGGAAAGGGGCCCTTAGCCAAAAACATTCAGTACTTC.

The CDR3 sequence is CAWSGDTVNEKLFF. The DNA for the CDR3 is TGTGCCTGGAGTGGGGACACGGTTAATGAAAAACTGTTTTTT. The chain recombines TRBV30 with TRBJ1-4; TRBD1 might be the D (6 bases). CDR1 is GTSNPN and CDR2 is SVGIG in the germline V gene (reference sequence). Trimming removed 1 base at V and 4 bases at J, with 10 bases between. CDR3 size: 14 residues.

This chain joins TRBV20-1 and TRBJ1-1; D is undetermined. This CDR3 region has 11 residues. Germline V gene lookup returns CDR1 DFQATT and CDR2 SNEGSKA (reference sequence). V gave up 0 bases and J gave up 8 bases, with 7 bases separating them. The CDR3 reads CSARDEAEAFF. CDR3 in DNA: TGCAGTGCTAGAGATGAGGCGGAAGCTTTCTTT.

CDR3 sequence: CASSQERDFNTADTQYF. CDR3 DNA sequence: TGTGCCAGCAGCCAAGAGCGGGACTTTAATACGGCAGATACGCAGTATTTT. The chain couples TRBV3-1 (or the pseudogene TRBV3-2) to TRBJ2-3, with a possible D match to TRBD2 (6 bases). CDR3 length: 17 amino acids. V was cut by 0 bases and J by 4 bases, with 17 bases left in between. Per the germline V gene, CDR1 is LGHDT and CDR2 is YNNKEL (reference sequence).

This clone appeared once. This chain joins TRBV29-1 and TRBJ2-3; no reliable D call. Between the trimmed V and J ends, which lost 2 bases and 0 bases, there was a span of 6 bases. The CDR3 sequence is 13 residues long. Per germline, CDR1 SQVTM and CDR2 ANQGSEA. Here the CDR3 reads CSVEPDSTDTQYF. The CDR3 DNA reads TGCAGCGTTGAACCAGATAGCACAGATACGCAGTATTTT.

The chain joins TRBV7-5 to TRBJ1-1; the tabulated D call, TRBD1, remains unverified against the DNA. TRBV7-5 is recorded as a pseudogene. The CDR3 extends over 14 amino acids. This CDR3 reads CARHPPTGIEQAFF. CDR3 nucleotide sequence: TGTGCCAGACATCCCCCGACAGGGATTGAGCAAGCTTTCTTT.

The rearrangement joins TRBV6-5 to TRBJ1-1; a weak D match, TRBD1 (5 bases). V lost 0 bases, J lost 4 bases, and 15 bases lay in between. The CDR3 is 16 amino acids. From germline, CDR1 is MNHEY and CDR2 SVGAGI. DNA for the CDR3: TGTGCCAGCAGTTACTCTCCAGGGTATTTGGTCACTGAAGCTTTCTTT. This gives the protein CASSYSPGYLVTEAFF.

The CDR3 region has the DNA TGTGCCCGGGGTTCACCCCTCCACTTT. Protein product: CARGSPLHF. The chain recombines TRBV2 with TRBJ1-6; D is unclear. Germline CDR1 SNHLY, CDR2 FYNNEI. The CDR3 runs 9 residues. Trimming removed 11 bases from V and 9 bases from J, with 5 bases in between.